The T cell receptor (beta chain) described here comes from a study of blood T cells in healthy people across ages. A second roughly 6 to 11 cycle PCR used barcoded and J-beta primers. TCRdb passed the 5' RACE reads through MiXCR, listing each CDR3 protein once. The table lists about 780,000 distinct CDR3 sequences, around 45% of them singletons. Germline V gives CDR1 MGHDK, CDR2 SYGVNS. V was trimmed by 3 bases and J by 2 bases, leaving 11 bases between them. CDR3 length equals 15 residues. Sequences were obtained from blood. The receptor was isolated from a man aged 80 or over in good health. V and J are TRBV25-1 and TRBJ2-1; D ambiguous. The CDR3 DNA reads as TGTGCCAGCAGTGACCTGACCCGCGCCTACAATGAGCAGTTCTTC. As protein: CASSDLTRAYNEQFF.